This is a list of T cell receptor beta chains from one sample in a study of shared clonotypes between healthy human individuals. The assay was immunoSEQ multiplex PCR, and TCRdb's table has in-frame clones only and misses some. In the table there are hundreds of thousands of clones, about 74% of which are singletons. The specimen sequenced was memory CD4+ T cells sorted from blood. These receptors were taken from a woman under 40 in good health. CDR3s include the opening cysteine and the closing phenylalanine or tryptophan. Fields, in order: V gene, clone size, J gene, D gene, CDR3 protein, CDR3 DNA. A D gene is named only where the DNA matches it firmly. Part of the rows lack a size; the others show once, few, many or a class for expanded clones.

>TRBV30|-|TRBJ1-2|-
CAWSHPEGDIYGYTF
TGTGCCTGGAGTCATCCAGAGGGGGATATCTATGGCTACACCTTC
>TRBV10-1|-|TRBJ2-1|-
CASGQSSYNEQFF
TGCGCCAGCGGTCAGAGCTCCTACAATGAGCAGTTCTTC
>TRBV5-6|-|TRBJ2-5|-
CASSPGPAQETQYF
TGTGCCAGCAGCCCCGGACCAGCACAAGAGACCCAGTACTTC
>TRBV25-1|-|TRBJ1-5|-
CASSEEGQPQHF
TGTGCCAGCAGTGAAGAGGGCCAGCCCCAGCATTTT
>TRBV5-1|-|TRBJ2-1|TRBD2
CASSLYSGRALLEQFF
TGCGCCAGCAGCCTATATAGCGGGAGGGCCTTACTTGAGCAGTTCTTC
>TRBV5-1|-|TRBJ2-1|TRBD2
CASSLRGSGSGRGTDNEQFF
TGCGCCAGCAGCTTGAGGGGTTCGGGTAGCGGGAGGGGGACTGACAATGAGCAGTTCTTC
>TRBV2|-|TRBJ2-1|TRBD2
CASARSSGTQEQFF
TGTGCCAGCGCTCGGTCTAGCGGGACACAAGAGCAGTTCTTC
>TRBV2|-|TRBJ2-7|-
CATKSDWNTYEQYF
TGTGCCACCAAGTCGGACTGGAATACCTACGAGCAGTACTTC
>TRBV11-2|-|TRBJ2-7|TRBD2
CASSLDVAGGSEQYF
TGTGCCAGCAGCTTAGATGTCGCGGGAGGGTCCGAGCAGTACTTC
>TRBV2|-|TRBJ2-7|-
CASSEPPPGEQYF
TGTGCCAGCAGTGAACCGCCTCCTGGCGAGCAGTACTTC
>TRBV9|-|TRBJ2-7|-
CASSAAQGNEQYF
TGTGCCAGCAGCGCAGCCCAGGGTAACGAGCAGTACTTC
>TRBV25-1|-|TRBJ1-5|-
CASISGVWDQPQHF
TGTGCCAGCATCTCGGGAGTATGGGATCAGCCCCAGCATTTT
>TRBV5-4|-|TRBJ2-7|-
CASSLGQLVGRNEQYF
TGTGCCAGCAGCTTGGGTCAACTAGTAGGGCGAAACGAGCAGTACTTC
>TRBV28|-|TRBJ2-2|-
CASSLSGGFDTGELFF
TGTGCCAGCAGTTTATCCGGAGGGTTCGACACCGGGGAGCTGTTTTTT
>TRBV25-1|-|TRBJ2-7|-
CASSAPQDKDFDEQYF
TGTGCCAGCAGTGCCCCCCAGGACAAGGACTTCGACGAGCAGTACTTC
>TRBV6-6|-|TRBJ2-7|-
CASSYRPGTVTYEQYF
TGTGCCAGCAGTTATCGCCCCGGGACGGTGACCTACGAGCAGTACTTC
>TRBV5-1|few|TRBJ2-7|TRBD2
CASSLETTSGYSYEQYF
TGCGCCAGCAGCTTGGAGACGACTAGCGGGTATTCCTACGAGCAGTACTTC
>TRBV10-3|-|TRBJ2-5|TRBD2
CAISGNGRARETQYF
TGTGCCATCAGTGGGAACGGGAGGGCCCGCGAGACCCAGTACTTC
>TRBV30|-|TRBJ1-2|-
CAWTSANYGYTF
TGTGCCTGGACTTCAGCTAACTATGGCTACACCTTC
>TRBV28|-|TRBJ1-2|-
CATGGEQYGYTF
TGTGCCACCGGCGGGGAGCAATATGGCTACACCTTC
>TRBV5-8|once|TRBJ1-1|-
CASSLYGGTEAFF
TGTGCCAGCAGCTTGTACGGCGGGACTGAAGCTTTCTTT
>TRBV5-6|-|TRBJ2-5|-
CASSMWGGVETQYF
TGTGCCAGCAGCATGTGGGGGGGCGTAGAGACCCAGTACTTC
>TRBV7-8|-|TRBJ1-5|TRBD1
CASSVDRGNQPQHF
TGTGCCAGCAGCGTTGACAGGGGCAATCAGCCCCAGCATTTT
>TRBV28|few|TRBJ2-2|TRBD1
CASSLQGVPGELFF
TGTGCCAGCAGTTTACAGGGGGTGCCCGGGGAGCTGTTTTTT
>TRBV18|-|TRBJ2-3|-
CASSPSIDTQYF
TGTGCCAGCTCACCAAGTATCGATACGCAGTATTTT
>TRBV2|few|TRBJ1-1|-
CASRRDTEAFF
TGTGCCAGCAGGCGGGACACTGAAGCTTTCTTT
>TRBV2|-|TRBJ2-3|TRBD2
CASSSSSGRADTQYF
TGTGCCAGCAGCTCCTCTAGCGGGAGGGCAGATACGCAGTATTTT
>TRBV6-1|-|TRBJ1-1|-
CASRVGQQNTEAFF
TGTGCCAGCAGGGTAGGACAGCAGAACACTGAAGCTTTCTTT
>TRBV15|-|TRBJ2-3|TRBD2
CATSTGLAGHTDTQYF
TGTGCCACCAGCACGGGACTAGCGGGACACACAGATACGCAGTATTTT
>TRBV2|-|TRBJ2-2|-
CASSAGGRELFF
TGTGCCAGCAGTGCCGGTGGAAGGGAGCTGTTTTTT